The sequence of this TCR beta chain was determined in a study of beta chain features in type 1 diabetes. Study-wide findings and caveats: There were fewer insertions and more deletions at the VDJ junctions of type 1 diabetes patients. There was a moderate but significant shortening of TCRB CDR3s in all four CD4+ subsets of Type 1 diabetes patients.

This clone turned up a few times. Its antigen is not identified. What was sequenced were expressed TCRB transcripts, since all of the isolated RNA had been reverse transcribed. Profiled with immunoSEQ multiplex PCR; TCRdb holds only in-frame clones, not every one. The profile shows 330,000 or so clones, about 20% of them singletons. The germline V gene has CDR1 KGHSH and CDR2 LQKENI. The CDR3 runs 13 residues. Losses at the gene ends were 10 bases for V and 8 bases for J; bases not matched to a gene: 11. J is TRBJ2-1 and V is TRBV18; 7 bases match TRBD2. Sequencing input: naive CD4+ T cells from blood. The receptor was isolated from a woman aged 18-35 years in good health. The CDR3 region is CATLRTRGDEQFF. The CDR3, as DNA: TGTGCCACCCTGAGGACTAGGGGCGATGAGCAGTTCTTC.